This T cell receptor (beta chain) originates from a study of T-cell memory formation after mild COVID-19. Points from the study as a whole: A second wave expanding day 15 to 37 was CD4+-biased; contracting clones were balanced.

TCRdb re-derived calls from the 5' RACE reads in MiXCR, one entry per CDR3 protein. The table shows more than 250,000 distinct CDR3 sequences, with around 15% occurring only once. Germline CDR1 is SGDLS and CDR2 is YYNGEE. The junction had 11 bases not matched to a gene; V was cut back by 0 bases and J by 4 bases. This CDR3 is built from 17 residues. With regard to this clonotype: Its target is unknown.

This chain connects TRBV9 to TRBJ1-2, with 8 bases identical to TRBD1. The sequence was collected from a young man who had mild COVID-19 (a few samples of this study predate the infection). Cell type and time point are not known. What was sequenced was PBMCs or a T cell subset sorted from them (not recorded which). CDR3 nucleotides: TGTGCCAGCAGCGTAGAGGGGCAGGGGGCCCCATTCTATGGCTACACCTTC. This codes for CASSVEGQGAPFYGYTF.